The 31 T cell receptor beta chains presented below share a single source sample, sequenced in a study of blood T cell repertoires in COVID-19. Clones were sequenced by immunoSEQ multiplex PCR, and TCRdb holds only the in-frame ones, with some missing. The repertoire holds 350,000 to 500,000 clones, 70% to 90% seen once, with around 1.5% in the top ten. Sequencing was carried out using PBMCs or T cells enriched from blood (not recorded which). All receptors derive from a woman aged 18-35 years who had been exposed to COVID-19.

As concerns this clone: The sample holds other DNA sequences that translate to the same CDR3. The V gene is TRBV7-9, the J gene TRBJ1-5; D unresolved. Germline V gene lookup returns CDR1 SEHNR and CDR2 FQNEAQ (reference sequence). The CDR3 has 12 residues. Trimming removed 5 bases from V and 3 bases from J, with 5 bases in between. CDR3 amino acids: CASSPLNQPQHF. For the CDR3, the DNA is TGTGCCAGCAGCCCCCTCAATCAGCCCCAGCATTTT. Supplemented by reference TRBV7-9 and TRBJ1-5, the full variable domain reads DTGVSQNPRHKITKRGQNVTFRCDPISEHNRLYWYRQTLGQGPEFLTYFQNEAQLEKSRLLSDRFSAERPKGSFSTLEIQRTEQGDSAMYLCASSPLNQPQHFGDGTRLSIL.

Concerning this clone: Mismatch with germline at one junction end may stem from a read error. This rearrangement joins TRBV7-7 to TRBJ2-7; a possible D gene is TRBD2 (5 bases). Germline CDR1 is SSHAT and CDR2 is FNYEAQ (reference sequence). This CDR3 contains 16 residues. This chain's CDR3 is CASSDTPGINSYEQYF. The DNA of the CDR3 is TGTGCTAGCAGCGATACACCGGGAATAAACTCCTACGAGCAGTACTTC.

The chain is built from TRBV20-1 and TRBJ1-2; D is undetermined. This CDR3 is built from 11 residues. V was pared by 6 bases and J by 6 bases, with 11 bases between. The germline gives CDR1 DFQATT, CDR2 SNEGSKA (reference sequence). CDR3 in amino acids: CSAHPGHGYTF. In nucleotides, the CDR3 is TGCAGTGCCCACCCTGGGCATGGCTACACCTTC.

CDR3 DNA: TGCAGCGTCGCCGTACAGGGGACCTACGGGGAGCAGTACTTC. It yields the protein CSVAVQGTYGEQYF. This sequence joins TRBV29-1 and TRBJ2-7; 7 bases match TRBD1. This CDR3 region has 14 residues. Trimming at V came to 6 bases and at J to 7 bases, leaving 15 bases not matched to a gene. CDR1 and CDR2 from the germline V gene are SQVTM and ANQGSEA.

The rearrangement links TRBV6-1 to TRBJ2-7; 7 positions match TRBD1. Looked up from germline, CDR1 is MNHNS and CDR2 is SASEGT. The CDR3 spans 17 residues. The J segment lost 2 bases and the V segment lost 1 base, leaving 11 bases of the junction unmatched. CDR3 residues: CASSEGGGDRLAYEQYF. The CDR3 DNA sequence: TGTGCCAGCAGTGAAGGAGGGGGCGACAGGTTAGCCTACGAGCAGTACTTC.

The chain employs TRBV28 and TRBJ1-2; weak D call: TRBD1 (5 bases). The CDR3 is 13 amino acids. The V and J ends lost 6 bases and 10 bases respectively, with 18 bases between them. CDR1 MDHEN and CDR2 SYDVKM come from the germline V gene. CDR3 sequence: CASRSAWGGTYTF. The CDR3 DNA follows: TGTGCCAGCAGGAGCGCTTGGGGGGGGACCTACACCTTC.

The V call is TRBV7-8, the J call TRBJ2-1, with TRBD1 identical over 7 bases. V trimming: 7 bases; J trimming: 3 bases; junction bases outside the gene matches: 9. This CDR3 contains 15 residues. CDR1 and CDR2 (germline): SGHVS, FQNEAQ. CDR3 nucleotide sequence: TGTGCCAGCAACCCCAGACAGGGTATCTACAATGAGCAGTTCTTC. Translation gives CASNPRQGIYNEQFF.

This chain joins TRBV2 and TRBJ2-7; no clear D gene. Germline V gene data show CDR1 as SNHLY and CDR2 as FYNNEI. V was cut by 5 bases and J by 0 bases, with 5 bases left in between. This CDR3 spans 12 amino acids. CDR3: CASSPLSYEQYF. Here the CDR3 DNA reads TGTGCCAGCAGTCCCCTCTCCTACGAGCAGTACTTC.

This chain uses TRBV6-5 with TRBJ1-2, with D tentatively TRBD1 (5 bases). CDR3 size: 12 residues. Germline V gene sequence: CDR1 MNHEY, CDR2 SVGAGI. The V gene lost 6 bases and the J gene lost 3 bases, with 8 bases spanning the gap. CDR3 in DNA: TGTGCCAGCAGCCGGGGGGACTATGGCTACACCTTC. Protein sequence: CASSRGDYGYTF.

The sample holds one count of this clone. V is TRBV9 and J is TRBJ2-3, with D unclear. There are 13 residues in the CDR3. Looked up from germline, CDR1 is SGDLS and CDR2 is YYNGEE. Trimming took off 3 bases at V and 3 bases at J, with 8 bases between the two ends. The CDR3 nucleotides read TGTGCCAGCAGCGCCCCTACTACAGATACGCAGTATTTT. It translates to CASSAPTTDTQYF.

The V and J genes are TRBV19 and TRBJ2-5; 8 nucleotides agree with TRBD2. This CDR3 comprises 15 residues. Losses at the gene ends were 1 base for V and 1 base for J; bases not matched to a gene: 2. Germline assignment: CDR1 LNHDA and CDR2 SQIVND (reference sequence). CDR3 DNA: TGTGCCAGTAGTATAGTAAGCGGGGGCCAAGAGACCCAGTACTTC. The encoded protein is CASSIVSGGQETQYF.

The rearrangement links TRBV19 to TRBJ2-3; TRBD2 agrees at 9 bases. V gave up 4 bases and J gave up 3 bases; unmatched junction bases: 11. Germline values: CDR1 LNHDA, CDR2 SQIVND (reference sequence). There are 17 residues in the CDR3. CDR3 region: CASSKPRGRAVTDTQYF. CDR3 DNA: TGTGCCAGTAGTAAGCCCCGCGGGAGGGCCGTAACAGATACGCAGTATTTT.

This chain links TRBV3-1 (or the pseudogene TRBV3-2) with TRBJ2-1; D gene unclear. The germline CDR1 and CDR2 sequences are LGHDT and YNNKEL (reference sequence). The V and J ends lost 4 bases and 2 bases respectively, with 12 bases between them. The CDR3 spans 15 residues. CDR3 nucleotide sequence: TGTGCCAGCAGCCTTACACCGGAGACCTACAATGAGCAGTTCTTC. Its translation is CASSLTPETYNEQFF.

V is TRBV9 and J is TRBJ2-2; TRBD1 agrees at 8 bases. CDR1 is SGDLS, CDR2 YYNGEE, per germline. V dropped 3 bases and J dropped 0; count of bases not matched to a gene: 4. There are 16 residues in the CDR3. DNA for the CDR3: TGTGCCAGCAGCGGCCGACAGGGGCCGAACACCGGGGAGCTGTTTTTT. It codes for CASSGRQGPNTGELFF.

The chain combines TRBV28 with TRBJ1-4; D remains ambiguous. The CDR3 sequence is 15 residues long. Germline values: CDR1 MDHEN, CDR2 SYDVKM. Trimming cost V 5 bases and J 0 bases, with 10 bases left between them. The CDR3 region is CASSPPGATNEKLFF. The CDR3 coding sequence is TGTGCCAGCAGTCCCCCCGGTGCAACTAATGAAAAACTGTTTTTT.

The rearrangement uses TRBV27 and TRBJ2-2; the D gene is possibly TRBD2 (6 bases). Trimming took off 3 bases at V and 7 bases at J, with 21 bases between the two ends. The germline V gene has CDR1 MNHEY and CDR2 SMNVEV (reference sequence). The CDR3 extends over 17 amino acids. The CDR3 DNA reads as TGTGCCAGCAGTTTTGGCCATCTTAGGAGGGTCAGCGGGGAGCTGTTTTTT. Translated: CASSFGHLRRVSGELFF.

This clone was seen just once. The chain combines TRBV28 with TRBJ2-2; TRBD1 matches 10 bases. The CDR3 runs 14 residues. J lost 6 bases, V lost 7 bases, and 5 bases had no gene match. Germline values: CDR1 MDHEN, CDR2 SYDVKM. The CDR3 loop is CASKRQGASGELFF. The CDR3 DNA follows: TGTGCCAGCAAAAGACAGGGGGCGTCCGGGGAGCTGTTTTTT.

The table lists this clone with a few counts. The chain carries TRBV5-1 and TRBJ1-5; D may be TRBD1 (5 bases). V dropped 2 bases and J dropped 0 bases, with 12 bases sitting between them. Germline CDR1 and CDR2: SGHRS and YFSETQ. This CDR3 is built from 16 residues. The CDR3 DNA follows: TGCGCCAGCAGCTTAAGCGGGGGGGATAGCAATCAGCCCCAGCATTTT. It codes for CASSLSGGDSNQPQHF.

The chain has TRBV29-1 and TRBJ2-3, with 12 bases identical to TRBD2. This CDR3 contains 13 residues. With 8 bases clipped from V and 6 bases from J, the junction kept 6 bases outside the gene matches. Germline-derived CDR1 and CDR2 are SQVTM and ANQGSEA. This chain's CDR3 is CSFRLAGADTQYF. CDR3 DNA: TGCAGCTTTCGACTAGCGGGAGCGGATACGCAGTATTTT.

The chain has TRBV9 and TRBJ1-2; no clear D gene. The CDR3 has 13 amino acids. Germline V gene sequence: CDR1 SGDLS, CDR2 YYNGEE. V lost 2 bases and J lost 8, with 13 bases in between. The CDR3 DNA reads TGTGCCAGCAGCGTTCCGGGGTACTTCGGCTACACCTTC. This gives the protein CASSVPGYFGYTF.

This chain connects TRBV5-6 to TRBJ2-2; D unresolved. The germline CDR1 and CDR2 sequences are SGHDT and YYEEEE. The germline V and J ends were trimmed by 4 bases and 6 bases, with 7 bases remaining between them. The CDR3 totals 12 residues. This CDR3 reads CASSLPSGELFF. The CDR3 DNA reads TGTGCCAGCAGCCTTCCGTCCGGGGAGCTGTTTTTT. The full variable domain, in which reference TRBV5-6 and TRBJ2-2 provide the parts outside the CDR3, is DAGVTQSPTHLIKTRGQQVTLRCSPKSGHDTVSWYQQALGQGPQFIFQYYEEEERQRGNFPDRFSGHQFPNYSSELNVNALLLGDSALYLCASSLPSGELFFGEGSRLTVL.

This clone has more than one count but fewer than ten. The genes are TRBV21-1 and TRBJ1-4; the tabulated D call, TRBD1, remains unverified against the DNA. TRBV21-1 is noted as a pseudogene. The CDR3 is 15 amino acids. CDR3 protein: CASFILGTGNEKLFF. The CDR3 DNA reads as TGTGCCAGCTTTATCCTCGGGACAGGTAATGAAAAACTGTTTTTT.

V usage is TRBV4-1 and J usage is TRBJ1-6, with 7 positions matching TRBD1. Trimming cost V 3 bases and J 7 bases; bases outside gene matches: 6. Germline CDR1 and CDR2: MGHRA and YSYEKL. The CDR3 spans 15 residues. Written as DNA, the CDR3 is TGCGCCAGCAGCCAGGCCGGGACAGTGAATTCACCCCTCCACTTT. This sequence encodes CASSQAGTVNSPLHF.

The V gene is TRBV6-5, the J gene TRBJ2-7, with D possibly matching TRBD2 (5 bases). Looked up from germline, CDR1 is MNHEY and CDR2 is SVGAGI. The CDR3 sequence is 15 residues long. Trimming took off 2 bases at V and 4 bases at J, with 15 bases between the two ends. CDR3 sequence (DNA): TGTGCCAGCAGTTACATACGGGAAGCTGCTTACGAGCAGTACTTC. It is translated as CASSYIREAAYEQYF.

CDR3 sequence reads: CASSKPGGNTEAFF. In DNA, the CDR3 is TGTGCCAGCAGCAAGCCAGGAGGGAACACTGAAGCTTTCTTT. The chain has TRBV28 and TRBJ1-1; no definite D call. In germline, CDR1 is MDHEN, CDR2 SYDVKM. The V and J ends lost 6 bases and 1 base respectively, with 12 bases between them. The CDR3 totals 14 residues.

The chain carries TRBV11-1 and TRBJ1-1; 7 bases map to TRBD1. The germline CDR1 and CDR2 sequences are SGHAT and FQDESV (reference sequence). This CDR3 is built from 14 residues. V dropped 5 bases and J dropped 5; count of bases not matched to a gene: 8. CDR3 DNA sequence: TGTGCCAGCAGCCTCAGGGGGGCTGGTACTGAAGCTTTCTTT. Residues: CASSLRGAGTEAFF.

The chain employs TRBV6-5 and TRBJ1-1, with D maybe TRBD1 (6 bases). Trimming took off 3 bases at V and 4 bases at J, with 15 bases between the two ends. Per germline, CDR1 MNHEY and CDR2 SVGAGI. The CDR3 contains 15 residues. As DNA, the CDR3 is TGTGCCAGCAGTTATCGTAACAGGGTAGGCACTGAAGCTTTCTTT. As protein: CASSYRNRVGTEAFF.

This rearrangement joins TRBV10-2 to TRBJ1-1, with 8 bases that match TRBD1. V lost 7 bases, J lost 1 base, and 2 bases stayed unmatched. Germline V gene sequence: CDR1 WSHSY, CDR2 SAAADI. The CDR3 has 13 amino acids. CDR3 bases: TGCGCCAGCACGGACAGGGAGAACACTGAAGCTTTCTTT. It yields the protein CASTDRENTEAFF.

This chain links TRBV9 with TRBJ1-1, with TRBD1 matching 7 bases. Trimming cost V 2 bases and J 6 bases; bases outside gene matches: 4. Germline CDR1 is SGDLS and CDR2 is YYNGEE. The CDR3 length is 13 residues. This CDR3 is CASSVLTGSEAFF. The CDR3 DNA sequence: TGTGCCAGCAGCGTCCTGACAGGGTCTGAAGCTTTCTTT. Using reference TRBV9 and TRBJ1-1 for the parts outside the CDR3, the full variable domain is DSGVTQTPKHLITATGQRVTLRCSPRSGDLSVYWYQQSLDQGLQFLIQYYNGEERAKGNILERFSAQQFPDLHSELNLSSLELGDSALYFCASSVLTGSEAFFGQGTRLTVV.

V gene TRBV18 combines with J gene TRBJ1-2; tentative D call: TRBD1 (6 bases). Germline values: CDR1 KGHSH, CDR2 LQKENI. V lost 5 bases, J lost 6 bases, and 13 bases lay in between. CDR3 length equals 13 residues. This chain's CDR3 is CASSSTGNNGYTF. The CDR3 coding sequence is TGTGCCAGCTCAAGTACAGGGAACAATGGCTACACCTTC.

The V gene is TRBV3-1 (or the pseudogene TRBV3-2), the J gene TRBJ2-7; unclear D gene. The ends were cut back, 5 bases at V and 8 bases at J, with 13 bases in the middle. CDR3 size: 12 residues. The germline gives CDR1 LGHDT, CDR2 YNNKEL (reference sequence). CDR3 sequence (DNA): TGTGCCAGCAGCTTCCAAAACACCCAGCAGTACTTC. This encodes CASSFQNTQQYF.